What follows are 13 T cell receptor beta chains derived from one specimen sequenced in a study of T cells in Graves' hyperthyroidism and ophthalmopathy. Amplification of TCR beta CDR3 regions was performed using RNA transcripts as template. The HTBI primer set drove a first-round RT-PCR of the TCR CDR3. TCRdb processed the multiplex PCR reads anew with MiXCR; each CDR3 protein has one entry. Among 150,000 or so distinct CDR3 sequences, over 20% were seen once, and the ten largest hold around 70%. The sequenced sample was blood. The receptors stem from a woman in her forties or fifties with Graves' hyperthyroidism that later progressed to Graves' ophthalmopathy.

This chain connects TRBV19 to TRBJ2-4; 9 bases agree with TRBD2. This CDR3 contains 17 residues. Germline values: CDR1 LNHDA, CDR2 SQIVND (reference sequence). Unmatched junction bases numbered 5, after V lost 2 bases and J lost 0 bases. In DNA, the CDR3 is TGTGCCAGTAGTATACGGCCGGGACTAGCAGCCAAAAACATTCAGTACTTC. It encodes CASSIRPGLAAKNIQYF.

The table lists this clonotype with a few counts. The chain links TRBV4-1 to TRBJ2-5; TRBD2 matches at 8 bases. The CDR3 has 16 amino acids. Per germline, CDR1 MGHRA and CDR2 YSYEKL. The V segment lost 3 bases and the J segment 2 bases; nucleotides outside the gene matches: 8. The CDR3 bases are TGCGCCAGCAGCCATGGACCTAGCGGGCGGCAAGAGACCCAGTACTTC. Residues: CASSHGPSGRQETQYF.

This clonotype was seen only a few times. The chain combines TRBV4-2 with TRBJ2-7; 12 bases are shared with TRBD2. V lost 2 bases and J lost 3; bases outside the gene matches: 14. CDR3 length: 19 residues. Per the germline V gene, CDR1 is LGHNA and CDR2 is YNFKEQ. The CDR3 spells CASSQHWTSGAGGYYEQYF. DNA of the CDR3: TGTGCCAGCAGCCAACATTGGACTAGCGGGGCCGGTGGGTACTACGAGCAGTACTTC.

The table lists this clonotype with many counts. V gene TRBV20-1 combines with J gene TRBJ1-2; 9 nucleotides align to TRBD1. The CDR3 contains 13 residues. The V gene end was trimmed by 4 bases and the J gene end by 4 bases; junction bases not matched to a gene: 4. CDR1 and CDR2 from the germline V gene are DFQATT and SNEGSKA (reference sequence). The CDR3 DNA follows: TGCAGTGCTAAGGGACAGGGTAGCTATGGCTACACCTTC. This gives the protein CSAKGQGSYGYTF.

This clonotype was recorded many times. This chain's CDR3 is CASISGLAGVGHEQYF. The CDR3 DNA sequence: TGTGCCAGCATTAGCGGACTAGCGGGAGTCGGGCACGAGCAGTACTTC. The chain carries TRBV6-1 and TRBJ2-7, with 13 bases lining up with TRBD2. The junction had 11 bases not matched to a gene; V was cut back by 7 bases and J by 5 bases. The CDR3 totals 16 residues. The V gene's germline CDR1 is MNHNS and CDR2 SASEGT.

This clonotype was observed many times. This sequence joins TRBV28 and TRBJ2-7; 10 positions agree with TRBD2. V trimming: 6 bases; J trimming: 7 bases; junction bases outside the gene matches: 12. The CDR3 runs 15 residues. CDR1 and CDR2 from the germline V gene are MDHEN and SYDVKM. CDR3 bases: TGTGCCAGCAGACCCCCACTAGCGGGACCCAAAGAGCAGTACTTC. The encoded protein is CASRPPLAGPKEQYF.

This clonotype has a count of ten or more. The chain has TRBV29-1 and TRBJ2-5, with 9 bases fitting TRBD2. This CDR3 contains 14 residues. The germline CDR1 and CDR2 sequences are SQVTM and ANQGSEA. J lost 5 bases, V lost 5 bases, and 9 bases had no gene match. The chain's CDR3 is CSVPVGSGSETQYF. The CDR3 region has the DNA TGCAGCGTTCCCGTTGGTAGCGGGAGTGAGACCCAGTACTTC. Together with reference TRBV29-1 and TRBJ2-5, the CDR3 gives the full variable domain: SAVISQKPSRDICQRGTSLTIQCQVDSQVTMMFWYRQQPGQSLTLIATANQGSEATYESGFVIDKFPISRPNLTFSTLTVSNMSPEDSSIYLCSVPVGSGSETQYFGPGTRLLVL.

The chain couples TRBV24-1 to TRBJ1-5; no clear D. Per germline, CDR1 KGHDR and CDR2 SFDVKD. Trimming cost V 3 bases and J 7 bases, with 6 bases left between them. This CDR3 contains 12 residues. The CDR3 spells CATSDRFQPQHF. The DNA for the CDR3 is TGTGCCACCAGTGATAGGTTCCAGCCCCAGCATTTT.

This clonotype turned up a few times. The rearrangement joins TRBV5-8 to TRBJ1-1; D gene uncertain. The CDR3 sequence is 16 residues long. Germline V gene lookup returns CDR1 SGHTS and CDR2 YDEGEE. V gave up 0 bases and J gave up 2 bases, with 14 bases separating them. CDR3 amino acids: CASSLGVRQANTEAFF. CDR3 bases: TGTGCCAGCAGCTTGGGGGTCCGGCAGGCCAACACTGAAGCTTTCTTT.

The table lists this clonotype with many counts. The V gene is TRBV6-1, the J gene TRBJ2-7, with D maybe TRBD1 (6 bases). V was cut by 4 bases and J by 3 bases, with 13 bases left in between. From germline, CDR1 is MNHNS and CDR2 SASEGT. The CDR3 has 14 residues. In nucleotides, the CDR3 is TGTGCCAGCAGTGTACGAGGGGGTGGCTACGAGCAGTACTTC. Translating it yields CASSVRGGGYEQYF.

V usage is TRBV28 and J usage is TRBJ1-5, with 7 positions matching TRBD1. Trimming cost V 6 bases and J 7 bases; bases outside gene matches: 12. CDR3 size: 15 residues. Looked up from germline, CDR1 is MDHEN and CDR2 is SYDVKM. The CDR3 is CASSLLRQGKQPQHF. As DNA, the CDR3 is TGTGCCAGCAGCTTGCTCCGACAGGGAAAACAGCCCCAGCATTTT.

The genes are TRBV28 and TRBJ2-7; D might be TRBD2 (5 bases). Germline V CDR1 and CDR2: MDHEN, SYDVKM. This CDR3 region has 13 residues. The V and J ends lost 5 bases and 6 bases respectively, with 14 bases between them. The CDR3 DNA sequence: TGTGCCAGCAGTATGAGGGCCCCCCTCGAGCAGTACTTC. Encoded protein: CASSMRAPLEQYF.

This clonotype has a handful of counts. V usage is TRBV20-1 and J usage is TRBJ2-7; D is uncertain. V was cut by 1 base and J by 5 bases, with 15 bases left in between. This CDR3 is built from 14 residues. Germline V CDR1 and CDR2: DFQATT, SNEGSKA (reference sequence). Here the CDR3 DNA reads TGCAGTGCTAGAGGTCCAGAGTTCCTCGACGAGCAGTACTTC. Its protein is CSARGPEFLDEQYF.